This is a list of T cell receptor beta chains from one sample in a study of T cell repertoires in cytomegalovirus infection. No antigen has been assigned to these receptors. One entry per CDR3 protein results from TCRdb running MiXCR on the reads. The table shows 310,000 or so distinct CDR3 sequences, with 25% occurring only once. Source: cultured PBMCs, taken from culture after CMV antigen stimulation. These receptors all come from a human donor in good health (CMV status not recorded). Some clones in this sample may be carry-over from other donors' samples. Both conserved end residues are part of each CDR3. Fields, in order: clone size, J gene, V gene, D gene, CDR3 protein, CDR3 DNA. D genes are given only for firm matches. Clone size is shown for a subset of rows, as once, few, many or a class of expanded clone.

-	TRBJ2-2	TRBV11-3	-	CASSLELGGMNTGELFF	TGTGCCAGCAGCTTAGAATTGGGCGGGATGAACACCGGGGAGCTGTTTTTT
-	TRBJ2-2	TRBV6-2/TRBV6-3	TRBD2	CASSFGVAGPTGELFF	TGTGCCAGCAGTTTTGGGGTAGCGGGACCCACCGGGGAGCTGTTTTTT
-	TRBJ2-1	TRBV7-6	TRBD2	CASSAPVGSGSYNEQFF	TGTGCCAGCAGCGCGCCCGTCGGTAGCGGGTCCTACAATGAGCAGTTCTTC
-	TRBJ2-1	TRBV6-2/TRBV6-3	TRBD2	CASSYTGLAGAYEQFF	TGTGCCAGCAGTTACACGGGACTAGCGGGAGCCTATGAGCAGTTCTTC
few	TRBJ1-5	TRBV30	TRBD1	CAWSVGDRVNQPQHF	TGTGCCTGGAGTGTAGGGGACAGGGTCAATCAGCCCCAGCATTTT
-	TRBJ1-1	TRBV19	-	CASSIVPGSEAFF	TGTGCCAGTAGTATAGTACCCGGATCTGAAGCTTTCTTT
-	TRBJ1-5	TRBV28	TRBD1	CASSPSTGGINQPQHF	TGTGCCAGCAGTCCGTCGACAGGGGGTATCAATCAGCCCCAGCATTTT
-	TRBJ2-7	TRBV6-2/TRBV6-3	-	CASSYSRVRNEQYF	TGTGCCAGCAGTTACTCGAGGGTTAGGAACGAGCAGTACTTC
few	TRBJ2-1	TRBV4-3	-	CASSQEHLGLRPYNEQFF	TGCGCCAGCAGCCAAGAACATTTGGGGTTACGGCCTTACAATGAGCAGTTCTTC
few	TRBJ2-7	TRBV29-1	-	CSVGGERTYEQYF	TGCAGCGTTGGGGGAGAGAGGACCTACGAGCAGTACTTC
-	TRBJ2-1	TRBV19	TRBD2	CASRRGSGRAAAEQFF	TGTGCCAGTAGGCGTGGTAGCGGGAGGGCCGCGGCTGAGCAGTTCTTC
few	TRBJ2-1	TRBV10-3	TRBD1	CAIRMDRGGNEQFF	TGTGCCATCAGGATGGACAGGGGGGGAAATGAGCAGTTCTTC
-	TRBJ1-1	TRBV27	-	CASSLIASRAEAFF	TGTGCCAGCAGTTTAATCGCGTCGCGGGCTGAAGCTTTCTTT
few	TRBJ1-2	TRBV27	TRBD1	CASPDNRDREDVGGYTF	TGTGCCAGCCCCGACAACCGGGACAGGGAGGATGTAGGGGGCTACACCTTC
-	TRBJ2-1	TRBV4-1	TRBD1	CASSQGPPGQQNNEQFF	TGCGCCAGCAGCCAAGGGCCCCCGGGACAGCAGAACAATGAGCAGTTCTTC
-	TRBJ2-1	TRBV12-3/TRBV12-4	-	CASRGGRNEQFF	TGTGCCAGCAGGGGGGGGCGCAATGAGCAGTTCTTC
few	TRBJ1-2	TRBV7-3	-	CASSLHKYRAGYTF	TGTGCCAGCAGCCTCCACAAATATAGGGCCGGCTACACCTTC
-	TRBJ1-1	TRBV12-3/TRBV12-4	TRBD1	CASSFGQVRIEAFF	TGTGCCAGCAGTTTCGGACAGGTTCGGATTGAAGCTTTCTTT
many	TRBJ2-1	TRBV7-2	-	CASSLAGSANEQFF	TGTGCCAGCAGCTTAGCCGGGTCAGCCAATGAGCAGTTCTTC
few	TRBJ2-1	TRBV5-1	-	CASSLGGVPSNEQFF	TGCGCCAGCAGCTTGGGGGGAGTCCCCTCCAATGAGCAGTTCTTC